The rows below give T cell receptor beta chains drawn from one sample of a study of identical twins. TCRdb reprocessed the 5' RACE reads via MiXCR and lists one record per CDR3 protein. Among about 550,000 distinct CDR3 sequences, about a fifth were seen once, and the ten largest hold 0.4% to 0.6%. The same specimen was also included in a second study, on yellow fever vaccine responses in identical twins.

Sequences were obtained from CD4+ T cells sorted from blood. These receptors were taken from a woman aged 18-35 years in good health. Both conserved end residues are part of each CDR3. The order of the fields is clone size, V gene, J gene, CDR3 protein. Where a row states a size, it is once, few, many or the class of an expanded clone; other rows omit it.

size: few; V: TRBV25-1; J: TRBJ2-3; CDR3: CASSEFVGLTDTQYF
size: few; V: TRBV12-3/TRBV12-4; J: TRBJ1-5; CDR3: CASRRQGSQVQPQHF
size: NA; V: TRBV20-1; J: TRBJ2-1; CDR3: CSAPRPGLAGGNEQFF
size: NA; V: TRBV3-1; J: TRBJ2-1; CDR3: CASSQVDSEQFF
size: few; V: TRBV10-3; J: TRBJ2-1; CDR3: CAIARVEDEQFF
size: NA; V: TRBV5-1; J: TRBJ2-2; CDR3: CASSGPGQTNTGELFF
size: NA; V: TRBV6-2/TRBV6-3; J: TRBJ2-1; CDR3: CASSYPAGRSYNEQFF
size: few; V: TRBV6-5; J: TRBJ2-3; CDR3: CASRTSGVEYF
size: few; V: TRBV12-3/TRBV12-4; J: TRBJ1-1; CDR3: CASSKQGALGVAEAFF
size: few; V: TRBV15; J: TRBJ2-7; CDR3: CATSRELEYEQYF
size: NA; V: TRBV5-1; J: TRBJ1-3; CDR3: CASSLEPGASGNTIYF
size: NA; V: TRBV11-2; J: TRBJ2-5; CDR3: CASTLTGRETQYF
size: once; V: TRBV4-1; J: TRBJ1-4; CDR3: CASSQEMLEDEKLFF
size: NA; V: TRBV24-1; J: TRBJ2-2; CDR3: CATSDLGGSTGELFF
size: NA; V: TRBV5-1; J: TRBJ2-5; CDR3: CASSKPGLQETQYF
size: NA; V: TRBV7-6; J: TRBJ2-2; CDR3: CASSQNPTGTGWMNTGELFF
size: few; V: TRBV7-2; J: TRBJ2-1; CDR3: CASSYSSGSYNEQFF
size: few; V: TRBV24-1; J: TRBJ2-5; CDR3: CATSPTSGGARETQYF
size: NA; V: TRBV28; J: TRBJ2-1; CDR3: CASSPQGPWREQFF
size: NA; V: TRBV5-6; J: TRBJ2-1; CDR3: CASSPRRHTYNEQFF
size: NA; V: TRBV7-7; J: TRBJ2-2; CDR3: CASSPVWGNTGELFF
size: NA; V: TRBV20-1; J: TRBJ2-3; CDR3: CSATLRGPGDTQYF
size: NA; V: TRBV2; J: TRBJ2-1; CDR3: CASALAGANNEQFF
size: few; V: TRBV6-2/TRBV6-3; J: TRBJ2-2; CDR3: CASRGQIMGELFF
size: NA; V: TRBV5-1; J: TRBJ2-3; CDR3: CASTQAGGIADTQYF
size: few; V: TRBV20-1; J: TRBJ2-1; CDR3: CSIDNKPTSGPYNEQFF
size: NA; V: TRBV6-1; J: TRBJ1-4; CDR3: CASSRGASPMDEKLFF
size: NA; V: TRBV20-1; J: TRBJ1-1; CDR3: CSARDTGRSGAFF
size: NA; V: TRBV5-1; J: TRBJ2-2; CDR3: CASSLGGQILPTGELFF
size: few; V: TRBV15; J: TRBJ1-6; CDR3: CATSSRGAQGISPLHF
size: few; V: TRBV6-1; J: TRBJ2-7; CDR3: CATSTGSSGVYEQYF
size: NA; V: TRBV6-2/TRBV6-3; J: TRBJ2-5; CDR3: CASSQRQETQYF
size: few; V: TRBV5-1; J: TRBJ2-1; CDR3: CASSWRGGGLTYNEQFF
size: many; V: TRBV6-5; J: TRBJ1-5; CDR3: CASSYSAGRPQHF
size: few; V: TRBV6-2/TRBV6-3; J: TRBJ2-7; CDR3: CASKGYYEQYF
size: few; V: TRBV5-1; J: TRBJ2-1; CDR3: CASSLGRTYNEQFF
size: few; V: TRBV11-2; J: TRBJ2-3; CDR3: CASSAIAHLKPTDTQYF
size: NA; V: TRBV12-3/TRBV12-4; J: TRBJ2-1; CDR3: CASSLQAGGPNEQFF
size: few; V: TRBV3-1; J: TRBJ2-3; CDR3: CASSYRLAGVGTQYF
size: NA; V: TRBV7-6; J: TRBJ2-3; CDR3: CASSPGLAAGLDTQYF
size: NA; V: TRBV25-1; J: TRBJ1-6; CDR3: CASRGGTGNSPLHF
size: few; V: TRBV28; J: TRBJ2-2; CDR3: CASSFQGLAGTGELFF
size: NA; V: TRBV3-1; J: TRBJ2-4; CDR3: CASSQERAGGTTTKNIQYF
size: NA; V: TRBV29-1; J: TRBJ2-1; CDR3: CSSKVAGGIGEQFF
size: few; V: TRBV10-3; J: TRBJ2-2; CDR3: CATATGPANTGELFF
size: NA; V: TRBV9; J: TRBJ2-3; CDR3: CASAREGRRTDTQYF
size: NA; V: TRBV7-3; J: TRBJ2-3; CDR3: CASSPRGMSTDTQYF
size: NA; V: TRBV27; J: TRBJ2-7; CDR3: CASSLVIAGVYEQYF
size: NA; V: TRBV7-3; J: TRBJ2-3; CDR3: CASSLGTQGGTQYF
size: NA; V: TRBV11-2; J: TRBJ2-1; CDR3: CASSLGIINEQFF
size: NA; V: TRBV18; J: TRBJ2-2; CDR3: CASSPDPGELFF
size: NA; V: TRBV10-3; J: TRBJ2-1; CDR3: CAIRPGLAGVDGNEQFF
size: few; V: TRBV7-3; J: TRBJ2-1; CDR3: CASSPSSGGNNEQFF
size: few; V: TRBV19; J: TRBJ2-1; CDR3: CASSRGEGFNEQFF
size: few; V: TRBV18; J: TRBJ2-1; CDR3: CASSPRPSGGAYNEQFF
size: NA; V: TRBV12-3/TRBV12-4; J: TRBJ2-7; CDR3: CASSFPYGISYEQYF
size: NA; V: TRBV3-1; J: TRBJ2-7; CDR3: CASSQGGLAGASEQYF
size: NA; V: TRBV18; J: TRBJ2-1; CDR3: CASSPFGDNEQFF
size: few; V: TRBV11-1; J: TRBJ2-1; CDR3: CASGASGSMNEQFF